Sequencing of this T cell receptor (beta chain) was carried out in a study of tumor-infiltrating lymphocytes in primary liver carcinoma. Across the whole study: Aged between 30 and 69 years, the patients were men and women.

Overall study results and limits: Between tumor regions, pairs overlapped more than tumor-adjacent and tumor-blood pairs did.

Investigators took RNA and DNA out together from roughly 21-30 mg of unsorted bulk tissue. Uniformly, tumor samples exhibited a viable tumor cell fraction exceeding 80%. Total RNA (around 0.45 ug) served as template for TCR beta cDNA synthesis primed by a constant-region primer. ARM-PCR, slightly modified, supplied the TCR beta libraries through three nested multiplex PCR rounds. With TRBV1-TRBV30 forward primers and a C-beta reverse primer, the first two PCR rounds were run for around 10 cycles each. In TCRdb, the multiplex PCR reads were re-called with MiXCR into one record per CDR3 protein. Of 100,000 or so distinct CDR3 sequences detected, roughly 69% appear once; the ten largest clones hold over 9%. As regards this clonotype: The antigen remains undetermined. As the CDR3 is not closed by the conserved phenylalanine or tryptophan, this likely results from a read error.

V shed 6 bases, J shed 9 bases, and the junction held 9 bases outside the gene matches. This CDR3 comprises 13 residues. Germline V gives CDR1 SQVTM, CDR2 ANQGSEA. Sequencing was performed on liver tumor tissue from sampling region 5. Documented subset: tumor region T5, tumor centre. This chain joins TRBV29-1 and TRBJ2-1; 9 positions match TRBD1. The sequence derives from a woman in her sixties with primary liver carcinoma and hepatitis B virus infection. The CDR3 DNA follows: TGCAGCGTCGGACAGGGGTATGTGGGTGAGCAGTTCTCC. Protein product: CSVGQGYVGEQFS.